The T cell receptor beta chain described here comes from a study of regulatory T cells in long-lasting Graves disease. Study outcomes and limitations: Accuracy may have suffered from the small sample size. Between persistent patients, thousands of public clonotypes were shared, exceeding the roughly 1,000 shared between new patients. Study was limited to peripheral blood, excluding thyroid tissue.

Combining iRepertoire HTBI primers with Arm-PCR of CDR3 regions, the authors built TCR beta libraries. MiXCR was run by TCRdb on the multiplex PCR reads, yielding one entry per CDR3 protein. The table has roughly 450,000 distinct CDR3 sequences, more than 20% seen once; the top ten hold 7.8%. CDR1 is SGDLS and CDR2 is YYNGEE in the germline V gene. The CDR3 is 14 amino acids. The ends were cut back, 3 bases at V and 4 bases at J, with 11 bases in the middle. Time point meaning: persistent/refractory GD, antithyroid drugs over 5 years with positive TRAb. The TCR library used RNA extracted from PBMCs. As to this clonotype: The antigen is undetermined.

This chain joins TRBV9 and TRBJ2-1; perhaps D is TRBD1 or TRBD2 (5 bases each). The TCR sequence derives from a female donor with Graves disease. Source: peripheral blood mononuclear cells (PBMCs), taken when the disease was refractory, from a patient treated with antithyroid drugs. The CDR3 nucleotides read TGTGCCAGCAGCGCGGGGCCTGGGTACAATGAGCAGTTCTTC. It is translated as CASSAGPGYNEQFF.